The 17 T cell receptor beta chains given below trace back to one sample, sequenced in a study of CD8 T cells in ankylosing spondylitis (dated by TCRdb to the late 2010s). Libraries came from 5' RACE. Sequencing was carried out with an Illumina HiSeq 2500. TCRdb reprocessing: public reads trimmed at Q25 with fastp, clones called with MiXCR, in-frame beta chains kept. Rows are unified per CDR3 protein, each entry keeping the most common DNA and genes. In all, the sample holds 350,000 or so distinct CDR3 sequences, and 11% of those were seen once. The ten largest clones represent around 10% of the sample. Sequencing was performed on blood, either unsorted or a sorted T cell fraction (not recorded which). All receptors derive from a female donor with ankylosing spondylitis or in good health (not recorded which).

The rearrangement joins TRBV12-3 or TRBV12-4 to TRBJ2-1; 8 nucleotides match TRBD1. This CDR3 has 14 residues. With 6 bases clipped from V and 5 bases from J, the junction kept 6 bases outside the gene matches. The CDR3 sequence: CASSGTGEHNEQFF. The CDR3 DNA is TGTGCCAGCAGCGGGACAGGAGAGCACAATGAGCAGTTCTTC.

The sample holds a few counts of this clonotype. The rearrangement uses TRBV29-1 and TRBJ2-5, with 7 positions matching TRBD1. The germline gives CDR1 SQVTM, CDR2 ANQGSEA. J was trimmed by 5 bases and V by 7 bases; bases with no gene match: 7. There are 12 residues in the CDR3. CDR3 bases: TGCAGCGCCAGGGGGTGGGCTGAGACCCAGTACTTC. Translated: CSARGWAETQYF.

This chain joins TRBV3-1 and TRBJ2-1; D remains ambiguous. Trimming cost V 0 bases and J 5 bases, with 14 bases left between them. The CDR3 has 16 residues. In germline, CDR1 is LGHDT, CDR2 YNNKEL (reference sequence). The CDR3 sequence: CASSQEGLGLNNEQFF. CDR3 coding DNA: TGTGCCAGCAGCCAAGAAGGTTTGGGCCTCAACAATGAGCAGTTCTTC.

The chain employs TRBV10-3 and TRBJ2-3; TRBD2 might be the D (5 bases). V was clipped by 8 bases and J by 1 base, with 16 bases between them. Germline assignment: CDR1 ENHRY and CDR2 SYGVKD. The CDR3 runs to 15 residues. The CDR3: CAIGSTRKGTDTQYF. DNA of the CDR3: TGTGCCATCGGGTCCACTAGAAAAGGCACAGATACGCAGTATTTT.

This clonotype has a count of ten or more. The V and J genes are TRBV11-2 and TRBJ1-2; no clear D gene. CDR1 SGHAT and CDR2 FQNNGV come from the germline V gene. Trimming stripped 2 bases from V and 0 bases from J, with 7 bases between. This CDR3 is 14 amino acids long. CDR3 loop: CASSLTRTNYGYTF. Written as DNA, the CDR3 is TGTGCCAGCAGCTTAACGCGAACTAACTATGGCTACACCTTC.

The sample holds a few counts of this clonotype. The chain employs TRBV7-2 and TRBJ1-5; 7 bases match TRBD1. CDR3 length equals 15 residues. CDR1 and CDR2 (germline): SGHTA, FQGNSA. V lost 1 base to trimming and J lost 2 bases; unmatched junction nucleotides: 2. Here the CDR3 DNA reads TGTGCCAGCAGCTTAGAGCAGGGGGGCAATCAGCCCCAGCATTTT. This sequence encodes CASSLEQGGNQPQHF.

This clonotype came up a few times. V is TRBV24-1 and J is TRBJ2-1; D ambiguous. Germline lookup yields CDR1 KGHDR and CDR2 SFDVKD. This CDR3 contains 13 residues. V was shortened by 3 bases and J by 5 bases, with 7 bases between the two germline ends. The CDR3 sequence is CATSDARNNEQFF. The CDR3 DNA reads TGTGCCACCAGTGATGCCCGAAACAATGAGCAGTTCTTC.

This clonotype was seen ten or more times. The chain is built from TRBV7-2 and TRBJ2-7; D unresolved. V was shortened by 4 bases and J by 4 bases, with 14 bases between the two germline ends. In germline, CDR1 is SGHTA, CDR2 FQGNSA. This CDR3 comprises 14 residues. This CDR3 reads CASSYLSRRYEQYF. The CDR3 DNA reads TGTGCCAGCAGCTATTTGAGCCGGAGATACGAGCAGTACTTC. The whole variable domain, remainder taken from reference TRBV7-2 and TRBJ2-7, is GAGVSQSPSNKVTEKGKDVELRCDPISGHTALYWYRQSLGQGLEFLIYFQGNSAPDKSGLPSDRFSAERTGGSVSTLTIQRTQQEDSAVYLCASSYLSRRYEQYFGPGTRLTVT.

This clonotype was seen a handful of times. The chain is built from TRBV28 and TRBJ2-7; no clear D. Germline V CDR1 and CDR2: MDHEN, SYDVKM. The length of the CDR3 is 13 residues. The ends were cut back, 7 bases at V and 2 bases at J, with 12 bases in the middle. The CDR3 region has the DNA TGTGCCAGCAACCGGCTAAACCCCTACGAGCAGTACTTC. Amino acids: CASNRLNPYEQYF.

This clonotype showed up many times. V gene TRBV5-1 combines with J gene TRBJ2-5, with TRBD1 matching over 9 bases. J gave up 4 bases and V 4 bases, and 8 bases lay outside the gene matches. This CDR3 is 15 amino acids long. Germline CDR1 SGHRS, CDR2 YFSETQ. This CDR3 reads CASSAGQGRSETQYF. The CDR3 DNA sequence: TGCGCCAGCAGCGCGGGACAGGGTAGGTCAGAGACCCAGTACTTC. The whole variable domain, remainder taken from reference TRBV5-1 and TRBJ2-5, is KAGVTQTPRYLIKTRGQQVTLSCSPISGHRSVSWYQQTPGQGLQFLFEYFSETQRNKGNFPGRFSGRQFSNSRSEMNVSTLELGDSALYLCASSAGQGRSETQYFGPGTRLLVL.

This clonotype occurred a few times. This chain joins TRBV7-2 and TRBJ1-6; D uncertain. Germline loops: CDR1 SGHTA, CDR2 FQGNSA. This CDR3 has 15 residues. The V gene lost 2 bases and the J gene lost 7 bases, with 12 bases spanning the gap. The CDR3 nucleotides are TGTGCCAGCAGCTTAACGGCAGGTGGAAATTCACCCCTCCACTTT. Amino acid sequence: CASSLTAGGNSPLHF. The whole variable domain, remainder taken from reference TRBV7-2 and TRBJ1-6, is GAGVSQSPSNKVTEKGKDVELRCDPISGHTALYWYRQSLGQGLEFLIYFQGNSAPDKSGLPSDRFSAERTGGSVSTLTIQRTQQEDSAVYLCASSLTAGGNSPLHFGNGTRLTVT.

On this clonotype itself: Since a much larger clone is just one base distant, this may be a read error. The chain combines TRBV5-6 with TRBJ1-2; possible D gene TRBD1, 5 bases. Per the germline V gene, CDR1 is SGHDT and CDR2 is YYEEEE. Trimming stripped 3 bases from V and 1 base from J, with 7 bases between. The CDR3 runs 13 residues. CDR3 protein: CASSSTVNYGYTF. CDR3 in DNA: TGTGCCAGCAGCTCGACAGTTAACTATGGCTACACCTTC.

In this sample, this clonotype turned up a few times. The genes are TRBV27 and TRBJ2-2, with 8 bases lining up with TRBD2. CDR1 and CDR2 (germline): MNHEY, SMNVEV (reference sequence). The ends lost 5 bases at V and 1 base at J; junction bases unmatched: 6. The CDR3 runs 16 residues. The CDR3 coding sequence is TGTGCCAGCAGTCCGCCGGGGGGGAGGAACACCGGGGAGCTGTTTTTT. Translating it yields CASSPPGGRNTGELFF.

This clonotype was counted ten times or more. The gene calls are TRBV5-1 and TRBJ2-5; D is ambiguous. CDR1 is SGHRS and CDR2 is YFSETQ in the germline V gene. The CDR3 is 13 residues long. V lost 3 bases and J lost 1, with 7 bases in between. CDR3 in amino acids: CASSWGFQETQYF. The CDR3 DNA is TGCGCCAGCAGCTGGGGTTTCCAAGAGACCCAGTACTTC.

This clonotype has at least ten counts. The V gene is TRBV6-2 or TRBV6-3, the J gene TRBJ1-2; no clear D. Trimming stripped 7 bases from V and 5 bases from J, with 11 bases between. Germline CDR1 reads MNHEY; CDR2 reads SVGEGT. The CDR3 totals 12 residues. CDR3 amino acids: CASNDNLYGYTF. In nucleotides, the CDR3 is TGTGCCAGCAATGATAACCTATATGGCTACACCTTC.

This clonotype occurred many times. The chain employs TRBV5-1 and TRBJ2-1; TRBD2 agrees at 8 bases. The CDR3 runs to 14 residues. V shed 7 bases and J 7 bases; nucleotides not matched to a gene: 10. CDR1 and CDR2 (germline): SGHRS, YFSETQ. CDR3 protein: CASASGTSNNEQFF. In DNA, the CDR3 is TGCGCCAGCGCCTCCGGGACTAGTAATAATGAGCAGTTCTTC.

There are many counts of this clonotype. V usage is TRBV20-1 and J usage is TRBJ2-7; TRBD1 agrees at 9 bases. The ends lost 0 bases at V and 3 bases at J; junction bases unmatched: 6. Germline V CDR1 and CDR2: DFQATT, SNEGSKA (reference sequence). CDR3 length equals 15 residues. The DNA for the CDR3 is TGCAGTGCTAGAGAATCGGGACAGGGAGTCTACGAGCAGTACTTC. Protein sequence: CSARESGQGVYEQYF.